The sequence of this T cell receptor beta chain was determined in a study of blood T cell repertoires in COVID-19. Study at large: COVID-19 samples, acute and convalescent, were from the United States, Italy and Spain. The cDNA or gDNA used as material had been derived from T cells, B-cell-depleted T cells, or PBMCs.

This CDR3 has 13 amino acids. Germline-derived CDR1 and CDR2 are MNHNY and SVGAGI (reference sequence). J lost 3 bases, V lost 7 bases, and 2 bases had no gene match. As handled by the study authors: Reference gene primer amplification gave nucleated cell count estimates. Assay used: immunoSEQ multiplex PCR; TCRdb lists only in-frame clones, some missing. V, J and clone size are taken as reported in that table, and D and trimming were inferred from the DNA itself. The sample includes 200,000 to 300,000 clones, around 80% seen only once; the top ten take around 4%. The source of this sequence is a man aged 55 to 70 with acute or convalescent COVID-19. Sequencing was done on a sample of peripheral blood. The V call is TRBV6-6, the J call TRBJ2-3; 9 bases align to TRBD1. The CDR3 spells CASKGQGTDTQYF. Here the CDR3 DNA reads TGTGCCAGCAAGGGACAGGGTACAGATACGCAGTATTTT.